This T cell receptor (beta chain) was observed in a study of blood T cell repertoires in COVID-19. This clone was picked up one time. The V end was cut by 4 bases, the J end by 10 bases, with 13 bases between. The germline V gene encodes CDR1 SGHNT and CDR2 YYREEE (reference sequence). The CDR3 contains 12 residues. Sequencing was performed with immunoSEQ multiplex PCR; in TCRdb, only in-frame clones are kept and a portion is missing. The sample lists roughly 200,000 clones; less than 85% were seen once. Sequencing was performed on peripheral blood. The chain links TRBV5-4 to TRBJ2-3; D is ambiguous. This TCR derives from a woman in her seventies with acute or convalescent COVID-19. The CDR3 loop is CASSRPLQAQYF. The DNA of the CDR3 is TGTGCCAGCAGCCGTCCCCTGCAGGCGCAGTATTTT.